The following is a TCR beta chain sequence with its context. No antigen is known for it. The data were taken from a study of CD4 T cells in relation to SARS-CoV-2 and coronaviruses. CD4+ T cells from unexposed donors were obtained before the COVID-19 pandemic (2011-2018). CD4+ T cells were isolated from the cells after around 9 days of culture. Unexposed-donor CD4+ T cells were probed with SARS-CoV-2 S/N and four cold-coronavirus spikes, cells permitting. Profiling relied on immunoSEQ multiplex PCR, and the TCRdb table lists in-frame clones only, not all of them. The table has 25,000 to 30,000 clones, roughly 80% seen once. The receptor comes from a human donor in good health. Sequencing was carried out using CD4+ T cells from PBMCs, cultured in vitro.

The CDR3 coding sequence is TGTGCCAGCAGCCAAGAAAGACTAGCGGGGGCAGATACGCAGTATTTT. Protein: CASSQERLAGADTQYF. V is TRBV3-1 (or the pseudogene TRBV3-2) and J is TRBJ2-3; 12 bases align to TRBD2. Unmatched junction bases numbered 2, after V lost 0 bases and J lost 4 bases. The CDR3 contains 16 residues. Germline CDR1 LGHDT, CDR2 YNNKEL (reference sequence).